A selection of T cell receptor beta chains follows, all from one sample in a study of T-cell reconstitution after alpha-beta-depleted transplantation in children. From the PCR reads, TCRdb called clonotypes with MiXCR, one entry per CDR3 protein. This sample has about 980,000 distinct CDR3 sequences, with around 30% found just once. Here the sequenced sample was PBMCs, mostly from graft donor cells, taken 360 days after TCRalphabeta/CD19-depleted stem cell transplant. All receptors come from a boy younger than two who had a stem cell transplant for SCID, so the T cells may come from the graft donor. CDR3s leave out the opening cysteine and the closing phenylalanine or tryptophan.

v_call	j_call	cdr3_aa
TRBV29-1	TRBJ2-5	SVPWGETQY
TRBV15	TRBJ2-7	ATSRGILYEQY
TRBV20-1	TRBJ1-5	SASYRVDQPQH
TRBV15	TRBJ2-7	ATSRETASYEQY
TRBV7-6	TRBJ1-3	ASSLDTGLGNTIY
TRBV4-2	TRBJ2-1	ASSQDVSSGGNEQF
TRBV5-1	TRBJ2-1	ASSLALGREQF
TRBV28	TRBJ1-6	ASNSNARYASPLH
TRBV11-2	TRBJ2-3	ASSLDTVGATDTQY
TRBV12-3/TRBV12-4	TRBJ2-3	ASRLGIGTGSTDTQY
TRBV3-1	TRBJ2-7	ASSRGAPPYEQY
TRBV29-1	TRBJ1-1	SVGQGANTEAF
TRBV15	TRBJ2-5	ATSRQTSGGHGRGTQY
TRBV4-3	TRBJ2-7	ASSQSIPGTELTYEQY
TRBV5-1	TRBJ2-2	ASSGGQGPTGELF
TRBV3-1	TRBJ1-3	ASSQDGAGGRLDTIY
TRBV4-2	TRBJ2-7	ASSQVNSGEQY
TRBV12-3/TRBV12-4	TRBJ2-3	ASTFRGLTDTQY
TRBV2	TRBJ2-4	ASGSRDRLAKNIQY
TRBV4-3	TRBJ2-1	ASSQEPGGGALGEQF
TRBV29-1	TRBJ2-3	SVEERTGEWLDTQY
TRBV2	TRBJ2-1	ASNPGTSSYNEQF
TRBV2	TRBJ1-3	ASSDDSLLGNTIY
TRBV6-2/TRBV6-3	TRBJ2-1	ASSRRPLAGGDNEQF
TRBV20-1	TRBJ1-2	SAPTENYGYT
TRBV4-2	TRBJ2-5	ASSQGPSRYQETQY
TRBV12-3/TRBV12-4	TRBJ2-5	ASSQPSRLAGTQETQY
TRBV12-3/TRBV12-4	TRBJ1-5	ASSSTGYNQPQH
TRBV4-3	TRBJ2-7	ASSQEDGHYEQY
TRBV6-5	TRBJ2-5	ASSYGATGWQTQY
TRBV12-3/TRBV12-4	TRBJ2-7	ASSFADRTYEQY
TRBV5-8	TRBJ1-2	ASGPAGGDGYT
TRBV5-1	TRBJ1-1	ASSLVAAPGTEAF
TRBV19	TRBJ2-1	ASSIGTVGANEQF
TRBV7-8	TRBJ2-7	ASSLDKTGGYEQY
TRBV29-1	TRBJ2-6	SAAGTAESGANVLT
TRBV27	TRBJ2-1	ASSSRGGHEQF
TRBV20-1	TRBJ2-1	SARVGSGGFYNEQF
TRBV12-3/TRBV12-4	TRBJ2-5	ASSFLRGETQY
TRBV6-6	TRBJ2-5	ASTAEAGETQY
TRBV20-1	TRBJ1-6	SAPPVGGSPLH
TRBV12-5	TRBJ2-1	ASGWDSYNEQF
TRBV4-3	TRBJ2-1	ASSQVGPWGAWSDNEQF
TRBV5-1	TRBJ2-1	ASSWGTAGSYNEQF
TRBV15	TRBJ1-2	ATTTDGANYGYT
TRBV6-1	TRBJ2-5	ASSTRHRRETQY
TRBV29-1	TRBJ2-7	SVGRDRVTYEQY
TRBV7-2	TRBJ1-5	ASSPDLNPNQPQH
TRBV6-5	TRBJ2-2	ASSYSGSRNTGELF
TRBV2	TRBJ1-6	ASSETGGAGPPLH
TRBV29-1	TRBJ2-3	SVEAPGGLTDTQY
TRBV7-2	TRBJ1-4	ASSLRTGDEKLF
TRBV5-1	TRBJ2-1	ASSFGGDYYNEQF
TRBV20-1	TRBJ1-5	SAFGQGTSRNQPQH
TRBV28	TRBJ2-7	ASSSHGTGGFYEQY
TRBV7-8	TRBJ1-2	ASSPLYRQGGYGYT
TRBV5-1	TRBJ1-1	ASSLEPGALNTEAF